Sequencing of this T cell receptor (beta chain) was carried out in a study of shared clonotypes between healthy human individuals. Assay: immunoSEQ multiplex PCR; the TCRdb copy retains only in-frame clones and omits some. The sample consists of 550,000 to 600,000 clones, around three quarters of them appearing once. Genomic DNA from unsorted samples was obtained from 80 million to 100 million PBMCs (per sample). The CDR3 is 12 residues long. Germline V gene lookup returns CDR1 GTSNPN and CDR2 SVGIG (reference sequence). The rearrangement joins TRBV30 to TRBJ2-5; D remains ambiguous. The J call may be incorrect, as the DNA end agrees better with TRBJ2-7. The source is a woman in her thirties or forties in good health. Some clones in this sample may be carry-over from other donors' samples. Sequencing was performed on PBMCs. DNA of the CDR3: TGTGCCTGGAGTGAGCAGTACTACGAGCAGTACTTC. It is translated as CAWSEQYYEQYF.